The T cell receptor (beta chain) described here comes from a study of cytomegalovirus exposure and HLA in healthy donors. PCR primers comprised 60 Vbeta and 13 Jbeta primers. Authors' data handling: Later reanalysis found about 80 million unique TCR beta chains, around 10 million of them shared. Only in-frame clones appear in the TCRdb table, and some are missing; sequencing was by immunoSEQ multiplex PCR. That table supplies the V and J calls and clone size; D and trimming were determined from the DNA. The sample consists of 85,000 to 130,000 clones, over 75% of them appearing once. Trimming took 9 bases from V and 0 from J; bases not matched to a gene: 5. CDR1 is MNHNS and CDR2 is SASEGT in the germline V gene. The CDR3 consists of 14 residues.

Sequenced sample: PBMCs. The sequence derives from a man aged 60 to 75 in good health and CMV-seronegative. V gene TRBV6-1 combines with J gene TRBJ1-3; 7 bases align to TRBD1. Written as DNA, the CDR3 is TGTGCCAGTAGACAGGGAAACTCTGGAAACACCATATATTTT. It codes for CASRQGNSGNTIYF.